This is a list of T cell receptor beta chains from one sample in a study of blood T cell repertoires in COVID-19. Libraries were prepared by immunoSEQ multiplex PCR; TCRdb keeps only in-frame clonotypes and omits some of them. The table lists about 200,000 clones, 84% of them singletons. The sequenced material came from PBMCs or T cells enriched from blood (not recorded which). The receptors originated from a man aged 40-49 years who had recovered from COVID-19. Each CDR3 is given with its conserved first and last residue. A D gene is named only where the DNA matches it firmly. Clone size is given for some rows only: seen once, a few or many times, or a class if the clone is expanded.

V: TRBV6-5; D: .; size: .; J: TRBJ2-3; CDR3: CASRSLLPSTDTQYF; DNA: TGTGCCAGCAGGTCGCTCCTACCAAGCACAGATACGCAGTATTTT
V: TRBV27; D: .; size: .; J: TRBJ2-5; CDR3: CASSLGQRETQYF; DNA: TGTGCCAGCAGCTTGGGACAACGCGAGACCCAGTACTTC
V: TRBV3-1/TRBV3-2; D: .; size: .; J: TRBJ2-4; CDR3: CASSQLAGTLAKNIQYF; DNA: TGTGCCAGCAGCCAACTTGCAGGGACACTAGCCAAAAACATTCAGTACTTC
V: TRBV6-1; D: .; size: .; J: TRBJ2-7; CDR3: CASSEYSELGADF; DNA: TGTGCCAGCAGTGAATATTCGGAGTTGGGGGCGGACTTC
V: TRBV7-2; D: .; size: .; J: TRBJ1-4; CDR3: CASSPPRRSANEKLFF; DNA: TGTGCCAGCAGCCCACCGCGCAGGTCGGCTAATGAAAAACTGTTTTTT
V: TRBV5-1; D: .; size: .; J: TRBJ2-3; CDR3: CASSLAPGSDTQYF; DNA: TGCGCCAGCAGCTTGGCGCCAGGGTCAGATACGCAGTATTTT
V: TRBV19; D: TRBD1; size: once; J: TRBJ1-2; CDR3: CASTSGLNRDSFFLNGYTF; DNA: TGTGCCAGTACCTCCGGGTTGAACCGGGACAGTTTTTTCCTAAATGGCTACACCTTC
V: TRBV19; D: .; size: .; J: TRBJ2-5; CDR3: CASSTRVAGGETQYF; DNA: TGTGCCAGTAGTACCCGCGTAGCCGGGGGAGAGACCCAGTACTTC
V: TRBV28; D: TRBD1; size: .; J: TRBJ1-2; CDR3: CASSFGQGGLGYGYTF; DNA: TGTGCCAGCAGTTTTGGACAGGGGGGCTTAGGGTATGGCTACACCTTC
V: TRBV29-1; D: .; size: .; J: TRBJ1-1; CDR3: CSVDRVGERGAFF; DNA: TGCAGCGTTGACCGCGTCGGGGAAAGAGGGGCTTTCTTT
V: TRBV5-1; D: .; size: .; J: TRBJ1-5; CDR3: CASSLDGYSNQPQHF; DNA: TGCGCCAGCAGCTTGGACGGGTATAGCAATCAGCCCCAGCATTTT
V: TRBV6-4; D: .; size: .; J: TRBJ2-3; CDR3: CASSDGGFTDTQYF; DNA: TGTGCCAGCAGTGACGGGGGGTTCACAGATACGCAGTATTTT
V: TRBV7-9; D: .; size: .; J: TRBJ1-3; CDR3: CASSRTGENTIYF; DNA: TGTGCCAGCAGCCGAACGGGGGAAAACACCATATATTTT
V: TRBV9; D: TRBD2; size: .; J: TRBJ2-1; CDR3: CASSSRGDPGNEQFF; DNA: TGTGCCAGCAGCTCCCGGGGGGACCCTGGGAATGAGCAGTTCTTC
V: TRBV4-1; D: TRBD1; size: .; J: TRBJ1-4; CDR3: CASSPRTGFNEKLFF; DNA: TGCGCCAGCAGCCCCCGGACAGGATTTAATGAAAAACTGTTTTTT
V: TRBV12-3/TRBV12-4; D: TRBD1; size: .; J: TRBJ1-3; CDR3: CASSTGGRNTIYF; DNA: TGTGCCAGCAGCACAGGGGGCAGAAACACCATATATTTT
V: TRBV7-9; D: TRBD1; size: once; J: TRBJ1-3; CDR3: CASSYIRDRSAGNTIYF; DNA: TGTGCCAGCAGCTATATTCGGGACAGATCAGCTGGAAACACCATATATTTT
V: TRBV5-4; D: .; size: .; J: TRBJ2-3; CDR3: CASRDPGGPPYTQYF; DNA: TGTGCCAGCAGGGACCCCGGGGGGCCCCCCTATACGCAGTATTTT
V: TRBV19; D: .; size: few; J: TRBJ1-1; CDR3: CASTWGRGNTEAFF; DNA: TGTGCCAGTACCTGGGGGCGCGGGAACACTGAAGCTTTCTTT
V: TRBV25-1; D: TRBD2; size: .; J: TRBJ2-1; CDR3: CASRQSGAGQDQFF; DNA: TGTGCCAGCAGACAAAGCGGGGCCGGGCAGGATCAGTTCTTC
V: TRBV19; D: .; size: once; J: TRBJ1-1; CDR3: CASRGTEAFF; DNA: TGTGCCAGTCGCGGCACTGAAGCTTTCTTT
V: TRBV29-1; D: TRBD1; size: .; J: TRBJ1-2; CDR3: CSVRTGGHGYTF; DNA: TGCAGCGTTCGAACAGGGGGCCATGGCTACACCTTC
V: TRBV4-3; D: TRBD2; size: .; J: TRBJ2-3; CDR3: CASSQDKSPGGALIVTDTQYF; DNA: TGCGCCAGCAGCCAAGATAAGTCCCCCGGGGGGGCTTTGATAGTAACAGATACGCAGTATTTT
V: TRBV5-8; D: TRBD1; size: .; J: TRBJ2-7; CDR3: CASSSGQGYDTYEQYF; DNA: TGTGCCAGCAGCTCGGGACAGGGCTACGATACCTACGAGCAGTACTTC
V: TRBV27; D: .; size: .; J: TRBJ1-1; CDR3: CASMAGGRTEAFF; DNA: TGTGCCAGCATGGCGGGGGGTCGGACTGAAGCTTTCTTT
V: TRBV28; D: .; size: .; J: TRBJ1-3; CDR3: CASSLRGGLNTIYF; DNA: TGTGCCAGCAGTTTAAGGGGGGGCCTGAACACCATATATTTT
V: TRBV3-1/TRBV3-2; D: TRBD1; size: .; J: TRBJ2-7; CDR3: CASSQDDRATQYF; DNA: TGTGCCAGCAGCCAAGATGACAGGGCGACTCAGTACTTC
V: TRBV7-2; D: .; size: .; J: TRBJ2-1; CDR3: CASSSQGPEYNEQFF; DNA: TGTGCCAGCAGCTCCCAGGGGCCGGAGTACAATGAGCAGTTCTTC
V: TRBV3-1/TRBV3-2; D: TRBD1; size: .; J: TRBJ1-2; CDR3: CASSQVGRDSLNYGYTF; DNA: TGTGCCAGCAGCCAAGTCGGCCGGGACAGCCTAAACTATGGCTACACCTTC
V: TRBV2; D: TRBD1; size: .; J: TRBJ1-4; CDR3: CASCEQGANEKLFF; DNA: TGTGCCAGCTGCGAACAGGGGGCTAATGAAAAACTGTTTTTT
V: TRBV4-2; D: .; size: .; J: TRBJ1-1; CDR3: CASSQDPGKNTEAFF; DNA: TGTGCCAGCAGCCAAGATCCAGGGAAGAACACTGAAGCTTTCTTT
V: TRBV5-4; D: TRBD1; size: .; J: TRBJ1-2; CDR3: CASSYLGTGIGYTF; DNA: TGTGCCAGCAGCTACCTCGGGACAGGGATTGGCTACACCTTC
V: TRBV5-1; D: .; size: .; J: TRBJ1-2; CDR3: CASSLTGRYGYTF; DNA: TGCGCCAGCAGCTTGACAGGCCGCTATGGCTACACCTTC
V: TRBV6-5; D: .; size: .; J: TRBJ2-7; CDR3: CASSYKPWQGSDEQYF; DNA: TGTGCCAGCAGTTACAAGCCGTGGCAGGGTTCCGACGAGCAGTACTTC
V: TRBV5-4; D: TRBD1; size: .; J: TRBJ1-2; CDR3: CASSSKDRVLANYGYTF; DNA: TGTGCCAGCAGCTCCAAGGACAGGGTCCTAGCTAACTATGGCTACACCTTC
V: TRBV2; D: .; size: .; J: TRBJ2-1; CDR3: CASSEEGNNEQFF; DNA: TGTGCCAGCAGTGAAGAGGGGAACAATGAGCAGTTCTTC
V: TRBV13; D: .; size: .; J: TRBJ2-7; CDR3: CASSFGGTYEQYF; DNA: TGTGCCAGCAGCTTTGGTGGGACATACGAGCAGTACTTC
V: TRBV21-1; D: .; size: .; J: TRBJ1-5; CDR3: CASSKGTEEEFNQPQHF; DNA: TGTGCCAGCAGCAAAGGGACAGAAGAAGAGTTCAATCAGCCCCAGCATTTT
V: TRBV6-5; D: .; size: .; J: TRBJ1-5; CDR3: CASRPDLRFQPQHF; DNA: TGTGCCAGCAGACCGGACTTAAGATTTCAGCCCCAGCATTTT
V: TRBV5-1; D: TRBD1; size: once; J: TRBJ1-2; CDR3: CASSLAERDRSTYGYTF; DNA: TGCGCCAGCAGCTTGGCCGAGCGGGACAGGTCTACCTATGGCTACACCTTC
V: TRBV6-2/TRBV6-3; D: .; size: few; J: TRBJ1-1; CDR3: CASSYSPRADTEAFF; DNA: TGTGCCAGCAGTTACTCTCCCAGGGCAGACACTGAAGCTTTCTTT
V: TRBV21-1; D: .; size: once; J: TRBJ1-3; CDR3: CASSKGGRPGNTIYF; DNA: TGTGCCAGCAGCAAAGGGGGCAGACCTGGAAACACCATATATTTT
V: TRBV6-5; D: .; size: .; J: TRBJ2-3; CDR3: CASSPQGQTDTQYF; DNA: TGTGCCAGCAGTCCCCAAGGACAGACAGATACGCAGTATTTT
V: TRBV5-1; D: .; size: .; J: TRBJ2-2; CDR3: CASSLDLQRLYTGELFF; DNA: TGCGCCAGCAGCTTGGATTTGCAGCGACTCTACACCGGGGAGCTGTTTTTT
V: TRBV29-1; D: .; size: .; J: TRBJ1-1; CDR3: CSALLGPGEWNTEAFF; DNA: TGCAGCGCCCTACTGGGGCCAGGGGAATGGAACACTGAAGCTTTCTTT
V: TRBV5-1; D: .; size: .; J: TRBJ1-5; CDR3: CASSLSSRDQPQHF; DNA: TGCGCCAGCAGCTTGTCTTCTCGGGATCAGCCCCAGCATTTT
V: TRBV5-6; D: .; size: .; J: TRBJ1-1; CDR3: CASSLAVGAGPNTEAFF; DNA: TGTGCCAGCAGCTTGGCCGTAGGGGCAGGGCCGAACACTGAAGCTTTCTTT